Listed below are T cell receptor beta chains from one sample, sequenced in a study of shared clonotypes between healthy human individuals. Clones were sequenced by immunoSEQ multiplex PCR, and TCRdb holds only the in-frame ones, with some missing. The data contain roughly 2,000,000 clones, less than 95% of them singletons. Material: naive CD8+ T cells sorted from blood. The receptors originated from a man aged 18 to 30 in good health. The CDR3 runs from the conserved cysteine through the conserved F or W. The D gene is left open where the match is weak. Rows may omit the clone size; those that give it use once, few, many or a size class.

TRBD1,TRBJ2-7,TRBV4-1,.,TGCGCCAGCAGCCAACCGGGACAGTCCTACGAGCAGTACTTC,CASSQPGQSYEQYF
.,TRBJ1-1,TRBV4-2,.,TGTGCCAGCAGCCAAGGACAGATTGAAGCTTTCTTT,CASSQGQIEAFF
.,TRBJ1-5,TRBV2,.,TGTGCCAGCAAAGGGGTGAGCGATCAGCCCCAGCATTTT,CASKGVSDQPQHF
TRBD2,TRBJ2-7,TRBV6-5,.,TGTGCCAGCAGTTACGCTAGCGGGGCAGCCTACGAGCAGTACTTC,CASSYASGAAYEQYF
TRBD1,TRBJ2-5,TRBV29-1,.,TGCAGCGTTGACTCCCAAGGGGGCAGGGAGACCCAGTACTTC,CSVDSQGGRETQYF
TRBD2,TRBJ2-7,TRBV27,.,TGTGCCAGCAGGACTAGCGGGAGGCCCCCTAGGGAGCAGTACTTC,CASRTSGRPPREQYF
.,TRBJ2-7,TRBV4-1,.,TGCGCCAGCAGCCAAAGTCTGGGCGCCTACGAGCAGTACTTC,CASSQSLGAYEQYF
.,TRBJ2-7,TRBV19,.,TGTGCCAGTAGTCCTGCAGGGAGACCCTCAACCTACGAGCAGTACTTC,CASSPAGRPSTYEQYF
.,TRBJ2-5,TRBV7-9,.,TGTGCCAGCAGCTTGGTCGGGGAGACCCAGTACTTC,CASSLVGETQYF
.,TRBJ2-2,TRBV6-5,.,TGTGCCAGCATGGAGGAAACCACCGGGGAGCTGTTTTTT,CASMEETTGELFF
.,TRBJ1-1,TRBV7-9,.,TGTGCCAGCAGCTCTAGCGCAACAGGGAGAGAAGCTTTCTTT,CASSSSATGREAFF
TRBD1,TRBJ2-3,TRBV7-8,.,TGTGCCAGCAGCTTAGGGGTCTTCGGGACAGGGTGGACAGATACGCAGTATTTT,CASSLGVFGTGWTDTQYF
TRBD2,TRBJ2-1,TRBV10-3,.,TGTGCCATCAGTGAAGCGGGAGCTAGAAATGAGCAGTTCTTC,CAISEAGARNEQFF
TRBD1,TRBJ2-7,TRBV7-2,once,TGTGCCAGCAGCCACCGACAGGGTTCGGGAGAGCAGTACTTC,CASSHRQGSGEQYF
.,TRBJ2-7,TRBV5-1,.,TGCGCCAGCAGCTTGACTGGGTGGGACGAGCAGTACTTC,CASSLTGWDEQYF
.,TRBJ2-2,TRBV2,.,TGTGCCAGCAGTTGGGGGCGCACCGGGGAGCTGTTTTTT,CASSWGRTGELFF
.,TRBJ1-3,TRBV7-9,.,TGTGCCAGCAGCTTAGGAGGCGACACCATATATTTT,CASSLGGDTIYF
.,TRBJ2-7,TRBV7-2,once,TGTGCCAGCAGCTACGGACCAGATTACGAGCAGTACTTC,CASSYGPDYEQYF
TRBD2,TRBJ2-7,TRBV9,.,TGTGCCAGCAGCGTAGCTAGCGGGGGCTCCTACGAGCAGTACTTC,CASSVASGGSYEQYF
.,TRBJ2-7,TRBV5-1,.,TGCGCCAGCAGCCTTGGTGGGGGGTTCGAGCAGTACTTC,CASSLGGGFEQYF
TRBD2,TRBJ2-7,TRBV27,.,TGTGCCAGCAGTTTATCGGGGACTAGCGGGGGGCCCGAGCAGTACTTC,CASSLSGTSGGPEQYF
TRBD2,TRBJ2-3,TRBV2,.,TGTGCCAGCGATAGCGGGAGGGCCAGTACGCAGTATTTT,CASDSGRASTQYF
.,TRBJ2-7,TRBV6-5,.,TGTGCCAGCAACAACCCCGACACCTACTACGAGCAGTACTTC,CASNNPDTYYEQYF
TRBD2,TRBJ2-3,TRBV2,.,TGTGCCAGCAGTGTTACCCCTACTAGCGGGGGGGCGAGAGATACGCAGTATTTT,CASSVTPTSGGARDTQYF
TRBD1,TRBJ1-2,TRBV5-4,.,TGTGCCAGCAGCCCTGAAGGTCCGACAGGGCTAGTGGGCTATGGCTACACCTTC,CASSPEGPTGLVGYGYTF
.,TRBJ2-2,TRBV27,.,TGTGCCAGCAGTGAGGCAGGGGTCACCGGGGAGCTGTTTTTT,CASSEAGVTGELFF
TRBD1,TRBJ2-1,TRBV6-5,.,TGTGCCAGCAGTTACCTAGGGGGCTATTCGGACAATGAGCAGTTCTTC,CASSYLGGYSDNEQFF
.,TRBJ2-5,TRBV7-2,.,TGTGCCAGCAGCTTAGATCGGGAAGAGACCCAGTACTTC,CASSLDREETQYF
.,TRBJ1-6,TRBV6-5,once,TGTGCCAGCAGTTACGGGGGGGGTTCACCCCTCCACTTT,CASSYGGGSPLHF
TRBD1,TRBJ1-5,TRBV4-1,.,TGCGCCAGCAGCCAAGCAGGGACAGATCATCAGCCCCAGCATTTT,CASSQAGTDHQPQHF
TRBD1,TRBJ2-4,TRBV28,.,TGTGCCAGCAGTTTCACAGGGGTAAACATTCAGTACTTC,CASSFTGVNIQYF